The present T cell receptor (beta chain) was sequenced within a study of control samples from healthy donors and cancer patients. The ends lost 3 bases at V and 4 bases at J; junction bases unmatched: 8. CDR3 size: 16 residues. Germline V gene lookup returns CDR1 LGHNA and CDR2 YSLEER. TCRdb's copy holds only in-frame clones and misses some; the assay was immunoSEQ multiplex PCR. The sample records 100,000 to 150,000 clones, 93% being singletons. The sequenced sample was PBMCs. This receptor was obtained from a man aged 50 to 60 with head and neck cancer. The chain joins TRBV4-3 to TRBJ2-2; TRBD2 aligns across 7 bases. In nucleotides, the CDR3 is TGCGCCAGCAGCCATGGGATCTCGGGGGGCACCGGGGAGCTGTTTTTT. Encoded protein: CASSHGISGGTGELFF.